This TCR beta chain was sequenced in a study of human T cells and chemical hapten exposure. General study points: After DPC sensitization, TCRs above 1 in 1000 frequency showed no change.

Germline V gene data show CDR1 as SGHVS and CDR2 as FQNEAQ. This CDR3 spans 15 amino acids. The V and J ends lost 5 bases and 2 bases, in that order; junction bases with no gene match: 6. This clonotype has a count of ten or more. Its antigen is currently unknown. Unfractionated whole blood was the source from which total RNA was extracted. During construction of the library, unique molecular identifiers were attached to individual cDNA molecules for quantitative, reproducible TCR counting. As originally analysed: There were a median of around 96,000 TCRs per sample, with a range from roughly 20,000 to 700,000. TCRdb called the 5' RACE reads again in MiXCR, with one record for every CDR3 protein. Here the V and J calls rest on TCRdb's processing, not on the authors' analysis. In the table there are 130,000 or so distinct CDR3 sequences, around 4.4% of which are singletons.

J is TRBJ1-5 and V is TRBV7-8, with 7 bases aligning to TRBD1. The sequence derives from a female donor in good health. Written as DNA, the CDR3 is TGTGCCAGCAGCCCCGAAGGACAGGGCAATCAGCCCCAGCATTTT. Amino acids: CASSPEGQGNQPQHF. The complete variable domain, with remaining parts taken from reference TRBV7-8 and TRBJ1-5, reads GAGVSQSPRYKVAKRGQDVALRCDPISGHVSLFWYQQALGQGPEFLTYFQNEAQLDKSGLPSDRFFAERPEGSVSTLKIQRTQQEDSAVYLCASSPEGQGNQPQHFGDGTRLSIL.